The present entry profiles one T cell receptor beta chain with its context. Its antigen is still unknown. Sequenced by immunoSEQ multiplex PCR; TCRdb stores in-frame clones only, minus some. Of about 140,000 clones in the sample, 85% to 95% were seen once. The V gene end was trimmed by 4 bases and the J gene end by 6 bases; junction bases not matched to a gene: 5. This CDR3 region has 14 residues. The V gene's germline CDR1 is KGHSH and CDR2 LQKENI. This record belongs to a study of CD4+ T cells in melanoma. Notes on the study in general: Reportedly, melanoma neoantigen-specific CD4+ T cells showed varied differentiation states. CD8+ T cell, macrophage and B cell function reportedly correlated with neoantigen-specific CD4+ T cells.

This receptor was taken from a human donor with melanoma. This chain joins TRBV18 and TRBJ1-2; 10 bases line up with TRBD1. As DNA, the CDR3 is TGTGCCAGCTCACAAACCGGGACAGGGGATGGCTACACCTTC. This translates into CASSQTGTGDGYTF. Supplemented by reference TRBV18 and TRBJ1-2, the full variable domain reads NAGVMQNPRHLVRRRGQEARLRCSPMKGHSHVYWYRQLPEEGLKFMVYLQKENIIDESGMPKERFSAEFPKEGPSILRIQQVVRGDSAAYFCASSQTGTGDGYTFGSGTRLTVV.